This is a list of T cell receptor beta chains from one sample in a study of T cells in Graves' hyperthyroidism and ophthalmopathy. One entry per CDR3 protein results from TCRdb running MiXCR on the multiplex PCR reads. The table lists about 410,000 distinct CDR3 sequences, about 15% of them singletons, with about 13% in the top ten. Sequenced: blood. These receptor sequences come from a young man with Graves' ophthalmopathy. The CDR3 runs from the conserved cysteine through the conserved F or W. Fields, in order: D gene, V gene, CDR3 length, J gene, clone size, CDR3 protein, CDR3 DNA. A D gene is named only where the DNA matches it firmly. For some rows the clone size is stated as once, few or many, or as a class when expanded; others skip it.

>NA|TRBV4-2|14|TRBJ2-7|many
CASSPDIDSYEQYF
TGTGCCAGCAGCCCTGACATAGATTCCTACGAGCAGTACTTC
>TRBD1|TRBV12-3/TRBV12-4|15|TRBJ1-5|many
CASSPQGRGNQPQHF
TGTGCCAGCAGTCCACAGGGGAGGGGAAATCAGCCCCAGCATTTT
>NA|TRBV5-1|16|TRBJ1-1|NA
CASSLAIRQSNTEAFF
TGCGCCAGCAGCTTGGCGATAAGGCAATCGAACACTGAAGCTTTCTTT
>TRBD1|TRBV7-8|15|TRBJ1-4|many
CASRGTVVANEKLFF
TGTGCCAGCAGAGGGACAGTGGTGGCTAATGAAAAACTGTTTTTT
>TRBD1|TRBV11-2|15|TRBJ2-5|many
CASSPGQGRRETQYF
TGTGCCAGCAGCCCCGGACAGGGACGGCGGGAGACCCAGTACTTC
>NA|TRBV10-3|14|TRBJ1-4|few
CATGPTQGVGKLFF
TGTGCCACCGGGCCGACCCAGGGAGTGGGAAAACTGTTTTTT
>NA|TRBV6-1|13|TRBJ2-1|many
CASSLLPNNEQFF
TGTGCCAGCAGCCTACTCCCAAACAATGAGCAGTTCTTC
>NA|TRBV10-2|16|TRBJ1-5|many
CASSDSEWGVGQPQHF
TGCGCCAGCAGTGATTCCGAATGGGGGGTAGGACAGCCCCAGCATTTT
>NA|TRBV15|14|TRBJ2-7|many
CATSQDTRDYEQYF
TGTGCCACCAGCCAGGATACGAGGGATTACGAGCAGTACTTC
>TRBD2|TRBV12-3/TRBV12-4|16|TRBJ2-5|NA
CASSSPGLAGVETQYF
TGTGCCAGCAGTTCCCCGGGACTAGCGGGGGTTGAGACCCAGTACTTC
>NA|TRBV30|15|TRBJ2-1|many
CAFTTGTVSYNEQFF
TGTGCCTTTACGACCGGGACCGTCTCCTACAATGAGCAGTTCTTC
>NA|TRBV2|13|TRBJ2-2|NA
CASSEANAGELFF
TGTGCCAGCAGTGAAGCGAATGCCGGGGAGCTGTTTTTT
>TRBD1|TRBV7-6|15|TRBJ1-1|once
CASSSPGQGATEAFF
TGTGCCAGCAGCTCGCCGGGACAGGGAGCAACTGAAGCTTTCTTT
>TRBD1|TRBV29-1|12|TRBJ1-1|many
CSVGLDRTEAFF
TGCAGCGTTGGTCTGGACAGGACTGAGGCTTTCTTT
>NA|TRBV6-1|14|TRBJ2-7|many
CASCLPDGTYEQYF
TGTGCCAGCTGTCTCCCCGACGGGACCTACGAGCAGTACTTC
>NA|TRBV5-5|15|TRBJ1-2|NA
CASSGNSLAPYGYTF
TGTGCCAGCTCAGGAAACAGCTTGGCCCCCTATGGCTACACCTTC
>NA|TRBV7-9|12|TRBJ2-1|many
CASSLQLLGQFF
TGTGCCAGCAGCTTGCAACTCTTGGGGCAGTTCTTC
>TRBD2|TRBV20-1|14|TRBJ2-3|few
CSATTSGRADTQYF
TGCAGTGCAACGACTAGCGGGAGAGCAGATACGCAGTATTTT
>TRBD2|TRBV11-2|15|TRBJ2-7|many
CASSPGTSGTYEQYF
TGTGCCAGCAGCCCCGGGACTAGCGGTACCTACGAGCAGTACTTC
>NA|TRBV4-1|14|TRBJ1-4|NA
CASSHPTRGEKLFF
TGCGCCAGCAGCCACCCAACGAGGGGGGAAAAACTGTTTTTT
>TRBD2|TRBV7-9|16|TRBJ2-1|many
CASSVTSGSSYNEQFF
TGTGCCAGCAGCGTAACTAGCGGTAGCTCCTACAATGAGCAGTTCTTC
>TRBD2|TRBV4-1|18|TRBJ2-3|few
CASSHALLIAGATDTQYF
TGCGCCAGCAGCCACGCCCTTCTGATAGCGGGAGCGACAGATACGCAGTATTTT
>NA|TRBV4-1|15|TRBJ1-5|few
CASSQDLPVNQPQHF
TGCGCCAGCAGCCAAGATCTCCCGGTAAATCAGCCCCAGCATTTT
>TRBD1|TRBV6-2/TRBV6-3|12|TRBJ2-7|few
CASSHRGSEQYF
TGTGCCAGCAGCCACAGGGGCTCCGAGCAGTACTTC
>TRBD2|TRBV7-9|15|TRBJ2-1|many
CASRTGTSGVNEQFF
TGTGCCAGCAGAACCGGGACTAGCGGTGTCAATGAGCAGTTCTTC
>NA|TRBV10-2|13|TRBJ2-5|many
CASSERQAGTQYF
TGCGCCAGCAGTGAGCGACAGGCAGGGACCCAGTACTTC
>NA|TRBV11-2|16|TRBJ1-2|many
CASSARTDQHPYGYTF
TGTGCCAGCAGCGCTCGGACAGACCAACACCCCTATGGCTACACCTTC
>NA|TRBV12-3/TRBV12-4|15|TRBJ1-5|many
CASSPTAYSNQPQHF
TGTGCCAGCAGCCCGACAGCCTATAGCAATCAGCCCCAGCATTTT
>TRBD1|TRBV7-8|16|TRBJ1-2|many
CASSLSGQDANYGYTF
TGTGCCAGCAGCTTAAGTGGACAGGATGCTAACTATGGCTACACCTTC
>TRBD2|TRBV5-5|14|TRBJ2-7|few
CASSSSGRRDEQYF
TGTGCCAGCAGCTCTAGCGGGAGGCGTGACGAGCAGTACTTC
>TRBD2|TRBV5-1|16|TRBJ2-7|many
CASSFSGGPPSYEQYF
TGCGCCAGCAGCTTTAGCGGGGGGCCCCCATCCTACGAGCAGTACTTC
>NA|TRBV12-3/TRBV12-4|13|TRBJ1-1|many
CASSPPANTEAFF
TGTGCCAGCAGTCCTCCTGCTAACACTGAAGCTTTCTTT
>TRBD1|TRBV20-1|14|TRBJ2-1|NA
CSATGTGANNEQFF
TGCAGTGCTACCGGGACAGGGGCCAACAATGAGCAGTTCTTC
>NA|TRBV25-1|15|TRBJ1-5|NA
CASRRPPGHNQPQHF
TGTGCCAGCAGACGACCCCCAGGGCACAATCAGCCCCAGCATTTT
>NA|TRBV19|12|TRBJ2-1|NA
CASISRYNEQFF
TGTGCCAGTATCTCCCGATACAATGAGCAGTTCTTC
>NA|TRBV5-1|13|TRBJ1-1|many
CASRVQGNTEAFF
TGCGCCAGCAGGGTCCAGGGGAACACTGAAGCTTTCTTT
>NA|TRBV5-1|19|TRBJ1-1|many
CASSLYGFLPEFRNTEAFF
TGCGCCAGCAGCTTGTATGGCTTCCTACCCGAGTTCCGAAACACTGAAGCTTTCTTT
>NA|TRBV2|13|TRBJ2-2|few
CASSESGSGELFF
TGTGCCAGCAGTGAATCTGGTTCCGGGGAGCTGTTTTTT
>TRBD2|TRBV14|18|TRBJ2-1|NA
CASSQEGTSGRPYNEQFF
TGTGCCAGCAGCCAAGAGGGAACTAGCGGGAGACCCTACAATGAGCAGTTCTTC